This TCR beta chain was recorded in a study of read filtering for tumor transcriptome and immune sequencing. Study as a whole: By R-ISS, stages I, II and III held 8, 16 and 7 patients. Study-wide results and caveats: Sorted CD138-negative bone marrow cells were not purified T cells. IR-seq and RNA-seq agreed better without single-read clonotypes. Even smaller IR-seq throughput identified most shared clonotypes.

V shed 6 bases, J shed 4 bases, and the junction held 5 bases outside the gene matches. This CDR3 contains 13 residues. Germline V gene data show CDR1 as LNHNV and CDR2 as YYDKDF (reference sequence). This clonotype was counted ten times or more. Its matching antigen is unknown. Molecular barcoded adaptors covering alpha/delta and beta/gamma chains were used on approximately 400 ng RNA. In TCRdb, the reads were re-called with MiXCR into one record per CDR3 protein. The top ten hold approximately 15% of the sample, which has fewer than 100,000 distinct CDR3 sequences, over 9% seen once. The source of this sequence is a donor at least 40 years old with multiple myeloma. The material sequenced was a population of CD138-negative cells sorted from bone marrow. This chain connects TRBV15 to TRBJ2-5; 7 positions agree with TRBD2. The CDR3, as DNA: TGTGCCACCAGTGACGTAGCGGGAGAGACCCAGTACTTC. It encodes CATSDVAGETQYF.